One sample yielded the 10 T cell receptor beta chains listed below, sequenced in a study of blood T cell repertoires in COVID-19. The data were produced by immunoSEQ multiplex PCR, yet TCRdb's version contains in-frame clones alone and is incomplete. Of 330,000 or so clones listed, about 87% were seen once; the top ten hold around 2%. The sample comprised PBMCs or T cells enriched from blood (not recorded which). The origin of the receptors is a man aged 40-50 years in a cohort exposed to, infected with or recovered from COVID-19 (not recorded which).

The chain employs TRBV4-1 and TRBJ1-2; 8 positions agree with TRBD1. The CDR3 spans 13 residues. The germline V gene encodes CDR1 MGHRA and CDR2 YSYEKL. The V segment lost 3 bases and the J segment 7 bases; nucleotides outside the gene matches: 4. The CDR3 nucleotides read TGCGCCAGCAGCCATGATGGACAGGGTGGCTACACCTTC. Translated: CASSHDGQGGYTF.

This clone came up once. V and J are TRBV28 and TRBJ1-3, with 9 positions matching TRBD1. V shed 5 bases, J shed 4 bases, and the junction held 9 bases outside the gene matches. Germline V lookup: CDR1 MDHEN, CDR2 SYDVKM. There are 16 residues in the CDR3. The CDR3 coding sequence is TGTGCCAGCAGTGGGGGACAGGGTTCGGTGGGAAACACCATATATTTT. It encodes CASSGGQGSVGNTIYF.

The chain uses TRBV29-1 and TRBJ1-2; maybe TRBD1 (5 bases). This CDR3 region has 12 residues. Trimming shortened V by 4 bases and J by 4 bases, and 10 bases separated the two germline ends. The germline CDR1 and CDR2 sequences are SQVTM and ANQGSEA. CDR3: CSVAPGGYGYTF. The CDR3 coding sequence is TGCAGCGTTGCGCCCGGGGGCTATGGCTACACCTTC.

The chain recombines TRBV19 with TRBJ1-5, with D possibly matching TRBD1 (5 bases). Trimming left V 2 bases short and J 3 bases short, with 17 bases between. This CDR3 has 17 residues. Looked up from germline, CDR1 is LNHDA and CDR2 is SQIVND (reference sequence). CDR3 protein: CASSIKGSGKVNQPQHF. The CDR3 region has the DNA TGTGCCAGTAGTATAAAGGGGTCAGGGAAGGTCAATCAGCCCCAGCATTTT.

The gene calls are TRBV5-1 and TRBJ2-7; D might be TRBD2 (5 bases). There are 12 residues in the CDR3. Germline values: CDR1 SGHRS, CDR2 YFSETQ. Trimming removed 0 bases at V and 6 bases at J, with 7 bases between. The DNA of the CDR3 is TGCGCCAGCAGCTTGGATGCGGGCGAGCAGTACTTC. Its protein product is CASSLDAGEQYF.

The V and J genes are TRBV18 and TRBJ2-1; a weak D match, TRBD1 (6 bases). V lost 1 base and J 1 base, leaving 17 bases between the germline ends. The CDR3 covers 18 residues. Germline-derived CDR1 and CDR2 are KGHSH and LQKENI. CDR3 DNA sequence: TGTGCCAGCTCACCACTACGGGCCGCACAGGGTTCCTACAATGAGCAGTTCTTC. Translating it yields CASSPLRAAQGSYNEQFF.

V usage is TRBV29-1 and J usage is TRBJ1-4, with D tentatively TRBD1 (5 bases). Between the trimmed V and J ends, which lost 6 bases and 3 bases, there was a span of 14 bases. This CDR3 has 14 amino acids. Germline V gives CDR1 SQVTM, CDR2 ANQGSEA. CDR3 sequence (DNA): TGCAGCGTGCAAAGGCGGGGCTCTAATGAAAAACTGTTTTTT. It translates to CSVQRRGSNEKLFF.

This rearrangement joins TRBV2 to TRBJ1-1; tentative D call: TRBD1 (6 bases). Germline CDR1 SNHLY, CDR2 FYNNEI. The V gene lost 5 bases and the J gene lost 1 base, with 11 bases spanning the gap. The CDR3 totals 14 residues. The CDR3 here is CASSKDSPNTEAFF. CDR3 in DNA: TGTGCCAGCAGTAAGGACAGCCCGAACACTGAAGCTTTCTTT.

The CDR3 DNA is TGTGCCAGCAGCAGAGCGGGAGCAGGGACAGATACGCAGTATTTT. It is translated as CASSRAGAGTDTQYF. This rearrangement joins TRBV4-2 to TRBJ2-3, with 8 nucleotides matching TRBD2. The V gene's germline CDR1 is LGHNA and CDR2 YNFKEQ. With V trimmed by 5 bases and J by 3 bases, 7 bases remained unmatched. CDR3 length equals 15 residues.

The gene calls are TRBV3-1 (or the pseudogene TRBV3-2) and TRBJ1-4, with D hard to call. The V end was cut by 2 bases, the J end by 5 bases, with 6 bases between. Germline V gene lookup returns CDR1 LGHDT and CDR2 YNNKEL (reference sequence). The CDR3 contains 13 residues. CDR3 bases: TGTGCCAGCAGCCAATTCGAGAATGAAAAACTGTTTTTT. Translated, it gives CASSQFENEKLFF.